This T cell receptor (beta chain) was sequenced during a study of Tregs in tolerant kidney transplant recipients. Whole-study results and caveats: No direct test of biological reproducibility was done here.

Thawed PBMCs were FACS-sorted into unstimulated CD4+CD25+CD127- regulatory T cells, CD4+CD25- non-regulatory cells, CD4 and CD8 cells. The assay was immunoSEQ multiplex PCR, and TCRdb's table has in-frame clones only and misses some. This sample yields about 94,000 clones, of which approximately 94% are seen a single time; 0.35% to 0.55% belongs to the top ten. Concerning this clone itself: What it binds is unknown.

The sample consisted of CD4+ T cells from blood, taken before the transplant. This clonotype was obtained from a human donor who received a combined kidney and bone marrow transplant.

CDR3 region: CASSSVQDYEQYF. CDR3 DNA sequence: TGTGCCAGCTCATCGGTCCAGGACTACGAGCAGTACTTC. J is TRBJ2-5 and V is TRBV18, with unresolved D. The J call is uncertain, as TRBJ2-7 better fits the DNA end. Germline CDR1 is KGHSH and CDR2 is LQKENI. This CDR3 contains 13 residues.